The 30 T cell receptor beta chains in this list originate from one sample, sequenced in a study of OX40 agonist ivuxolimab in advanced cancers. Sequencing was performed with immunoSEQ multiplex PCR; in TCRdb, only in-frame clones are kept and a portion is missing. The data hold 60,000 or so clones, with roughly 84% observed a single time. The input for sequencing was CD4+ or CD8+ T cells sorted from blood, taken in a trial of the OX40 agonist ivuxolimab. These receptors were obtained from an adult with an advanced solid tumor such as melanoma, head and neck, liver or kidney cancer.

The V and J genes are TRBV7-9 and TRBJ1-1; TRBD1 might be the D (6 bases). Deletions cut 2 bases from V and 4 bases from J, with 11 bases between. Germline loops: CDR1 SEHNR, CDR2 FQNEAQ (reference sequence). This CDR3 spans 14 amino acids. CDR3: CASSLNEGGTEAFF. For the CDR3, the DNA is TGTGCCAGCAGCTTAAATGAGGGGGGCACTGAAGCTTTCTTT.

The chain recombines TRBV2 with TRBJ1-1; D call uncertain. V was pared by 6 bases and J by 1 base, with 15 bases between. Germline values: CDR1 SNHLY, CDR2 FYNNEI. This CDR3 spans 15 amino acids. The CDR3 sequence: CASSAGRPTNTEAFF. The CDR3 region has the DNA TGTGCCAGCAGCGCCGGCAGGCCTACGAACACTGAAGCTTTCTTT. Using reference TRBV2 and TRBJ1-1 for the parts outside the CDR3, the full variable domain is EPEVTQTPSHQVTQMGQEVILRCVPISNHLYFYWYRQILGQKVEFLVSFYNNEISEKSEIFDDQFSVERPDGSNFTLKIRSTKLEDSAMYFCASSAGRPTNTEAFFGQGTRLTVV.

The chain is built from TRBV7-2 and TRBJ2-3; D remains ambiguous. With 5 bases removed from V and 2 bases from J, the gap between germline ends came to 5 bases. The CDR3 is made up of 12 amino acids. Per the germline V gene, CDR1 is SGHTA and CDR2 is FQGNSA. The CDR3 bases are TGTGCCAGCAGCCTATACACAGATACGCAGTATTTT. Translating gives CASSLYTDTQYF.

The chain has TRBV7-2 and TRBJ2-5; D uncertain. Germline CDR1 reads SGHTA; CDR2 reads FQGNSA. V gave up 5 bases and J gave up 4 bases, with 11 bases separating them. The CDR3 contains 13 residues. This CDR3 reads CASSLALGETQYF. In DNA form, the CDR3 reads TGTGCCAGCAGCCTCGCCCTGGGAGAGACCCAGTACTTC.

The chain uses TRBV5-5 and TRBJ2-7, with D possibly being TRBD2 (5 bases). CDR3 length equals 11 residues. V lost 10 bases to trimming and J lost 0 bases, with 8 bases between them. Germline V gene data show CDR1 as SGHKS and CDR2 as YYEKEE (reference sequence). This CDR3 reads CAGGDSYEQYF. CDR3 nucleotide sequence: TGTGCCGGAGGAGACTCCTACGAGCAGTACTTC.

V and J are TRBV30 and TRBJ1-2; D gene uncertain. V shed 1 base and J shed 1 base, with 19 bases lying between them. This CDR3 contains 17 residues. Germline loops: CDR1 GTSNPN, CDR2 SVGIG (reference sequence). The CDR3 spells CAWSGASHKILNYGYTF. The CDR3 DNA reads as TGTGCCTGGAGTGGCGCGTCCCACAAAATCCTTAACTATGGCTACACCTTC.

The chain is built from TRBV5-1 and TRBJ2-5; D is perhaps TRBD1 or TRBD2 (5 bases each). Per the germline V gene, CDR1 is SGHRS and CDR2 is YFSETQ. Trimming cost V 1 base and J 3 bases, with 13 bases left between them. This CDR3 region has 15 residues. CDR3 amino acids: CASSLFLGAEETQYF. Written as DNA, the CDR3 is TGCGCCAGCAGCTTGTTTCTCGGGGCCGAAGAGACCCAGTACTTC.

The V gene is TRBV10-1, the J gene TRBJ2-1, with TRBD1 as a possible D gene (8 bases). Deletions cut 5 bases from V and 5 bases from J, with 19 bases between. This CDR3 has 16 residues. Germline CDR1 and CDR2: WNHNN and SYGVQD (reference sequence). This CDR3 is CASSTDREGVNNEQFF. The CDR3 DNA is TGCGCCAGCAGTACGGACAGGGAGGGGGTCAACAATGAGCAGTTCTTC.

This clone occurred once. V gene TRBV19 combines with J gene TRBJ2-4; maybe TRBD2 (6 bases). CDR1 is LNHDA and CDR2 is SQIVND in the germline V gene (reference sequence). Trimming removed 4 bases at V and 4 bases at J, with 8 bases between. This CDR3 is 13 amino acids long. CDR3 coding DNA: TGTGCCAGTAGTACCGGGACTAAAAACATTCAGTACTTC. Translated: CASSTGTKNIQYF. Drawing the rest from reference TRBV19 and TRBJ2-4, the complete variable domain is DGGITQSPKYLFRKEGQNVTLSCEQNLNHDAMYWYRQDPGQGLRLIYYSQIVNDFQKGDIAEGYSVSREKKESFPLTVTSAQKNPTAFYLCASSTGTKNIQYFGAGTRLSVL.

The chain recombines TRBV7-8 with TRBJ2-1; tentatively, D is TRBD1 (5 bases). CDR3 length equals 12 residues. The germline V gene has CDR1 SGHVS and CDR2 FQNEAQ. V was clipped by 5 bases and J by 7 bases, with 9 bases between them. CDR3 nucleotides: TGTGCCAGCAGCCCGCAGGGAAATGAGCAGTTCTTC. Translating gives CASSPQGNEQFF.

V is TRBV4-1 and J is TRBJ2-1; 8 bases align to TRBD2. V shed 0 bases and J 0 bases; nucleotides not matched to a gene: 13. Germline lookup yields CDR1 MGHRA and CDR2 YSYEKL. The CDR3 length is 20 residues. In DNA, the CDR3 is TGCGCCAGCAGCCAAGAAGGCTATGCTAGCGGGCTTCCCTCCTACAATGAGCAGTTCTTC. It codes for CASSQEGYASGLPSYNEQFF.

This chain links TRBV7-9 with TRBJ2-2, with TRBD2 as a possible D gene (6 bases). Germline V gene data show CDR1 as SEHNR and CDR2 as FQNEAQ (reference sequence). This CDR3 has 14 residues. Between the trimmed V and J ends, which lost 6 bases and 5 bases, there was a span of 13 bases. The CDR3 coding sequence is TGTGCCAGCAGTTCGCAGGGAGGAACCGGGGAGCTGTTTTTT. Residues: CASSSQGGTGELFF.

The chain couples TRBV6-5 to TRBJ2-7; 10 bases are shared with TRBD1. V shed 6 bases, J shed 2 bases, and the junction held 7 bases outside the gene matches. This CDR3 has 15 amino acids. Germline assignment: CDR1 MNHEY and CDR2 SVGAGI. The CDR3 DNA sequence: TGTGCCAGCAGGCGGGCGACAGGGGGCGCCTACGAGCAGTACTTC. Protein sequence: CASRRATGGAYEQYF.

The chain links TRBV7-9 to TRBJ2-1; D gene uncertain. The CDR3 runs to 13 residues. Germline V CDR1 and CDR2: SEHNR, FQNEAQ (reference sequence). V was shortened by 5 bases and J by 4 bases, with 9 bases between the two germline ends. The CDR3 sequence: CASSPTDYNEQFF. In nucleotides, the CDR3 is TGTGCCAGCAGCCCGACTGATTACAATGAGCAGTTCTTC. Full variable domain (rest looked up from reference TRBV7-9 and TRBJ2-1): DTGVSQNPRHKITKRGQNVTFRCDPISEHNRLYWYRQTLGQGPEFLTYFQNEAQLEKSRLLSDRFSAERPKGSFSTLEIQRTEQGDSAMYLCASSPTDYNEQFFGPGTRLTVL.

J is TRBJ1-5 and V is TRBV7-2; the match to TRBD1 covers 11 bases. The CDR3 is 18 amino acids. The V gene end was trimmed by 5 bases and the J gene end by 0 bases; junction bases not matched to a gene: 9. Germline CDR1 and CDR2: SGHTA and FQGNSA. CDR3 DNA: TGTGCCAGCAGCCGGGGGACAGGGGGAGATAGTAGCAATCAGCCCCAGCATTTT. Its translation is CASSRGTGGDSSNQPQHF.

V is TRBV30 and J is TRBJ2-7; D not certain. From germline, CDR1 is GTSNPN and CDR2 SVGIG (reference sequence). Trimming shortened V by 2 bases and J by 10 bases, and 12 bases separated the two germline ends. CDR3 length: 11 amino acids. The CDR3 protein is CAWSQDAYQYF. The CDR3 coding sequence is TGTGCCTGGAGTCAGGACGCATACCAGTACTTC. The whole variable domain, remainder taken from reference TRBV30 and TRBJ2-7, is SQTIHQWPATLVQPVGSPLSLECTVEGTSNPNLYWYRQAAGRGLQLLFYSVGIGQISSEVPQNLSASRPQDRQFILSSKKLLLSDSGFYLCAWSQDAYQYFGPGTRLTVT.

The gene calls are TRBV6-6 and TRBJ1-2; D unresolved. The CDR3 contains 15 residues. V gave up 0 bases and J gave up 4 bases, with 12 bases separating them. The germline gives CDR1 MNHNY, CDR2 SVGAGI (reference sequence). DNA of the CDR3: TGTGCCAGCAGTTACTCACCGGACGGTTTCTATGGCTACACCTTC. Residues: CASSYSPDGFYGYTF.

The rearrangement joins TRBV30 to TRBJ2-3; 9 nucleotides match TRBD2. From germline, CDR1 is GTSNPN and CDR2 SVGIG (reference sequence). The V and J ends lost 8 bases and 1 base, in that order; junction bases with no gene match: 4. The CDR3 covers 13 residues. The CDR3 coding sequence is TGTGCCAGGCGCGGGGGGGGCACAGATACGCAGTATTTT. It encodes CARRGGGTDTQYF.

The chain recombines TRBV30 with TRBJ1-1, with D possibly matching TRBD1 (6 bases). With 4 bases removed from V and 6 bases from J, the gap between germline ends came to 18 bases. Germline assignment: CDR1 GTSNPN and CDR2 SVGIG (reference sequence). The CDR3 length is 14 residues. The CDR3 DNA is TGTGCCTGGACCCTGACCCGGGGGCTTCCTGAAGCTTTCTTT. Residues: CAWTLTRGLPEAFF.

This chain uses TRBV7-9 with TRBJ2-7; tentatively, D is TRBD2 (6 bases). This CDR3 spans 17 amino acids. Trimming pared 5 bases from V and 4 bases from J, leaving 24 bases between. CDR1 is SEHNR, CDR2 FQNEAQ, per germline (reference sequence). In nucleotides, the CDR3 is TGTGCCAGCAGCCCGGGAGTCTCGAGGAGGGGTTGGTACGAGCAGTACTTC. Translated: CASSPGVSRRGWYEQYF. The whole variable domain, filled in from reference TRBV7-9 and TRBJ2-7, reads DTGVSQNPRHKITKRGQNVTFRCDPISEHNRLYWYRQTLGQGPEFLTYFQNEAQLEKSRLLSDRFSAERPKGSFSTLEIQRTEQGDSAMYLCASSPGVSRRGWYEQYFGPGTRLTVT.

This clone was counted a single time. The rearrangement links TRBV10-1 to TRBJ1-1; D gene ambiguous. There are 15 residues in the CDR3. Germline V gene sequence: CDR1 WNHNN, CDR2 SYGVQD (reference sequence). The germline V and J ends were trimmed by 3 bases and 1 base, with 12 bases remaining between them. The CDR3 DNA reads as TGCGCCAGCAGTGAATATCGGGTGGCGAACACTGAAGCTTTCTTT. Encoded protein: CASSEYRVANTEAFF.

This chain uses TRBV7-2 with TRBJ2-6; D perhaps matches TRBD2 (6 bases). Germline CDR1 and CDR2: SGHTA and FQGNSA. There are 17 residues in the CDR3. V was trimmed by 4 bases and J by 4 bases, leaving 17 bases between them. The CDR3: CASSSGWGLGGANVLTF. CDR3 coding DNA: TGTGCCAGCAGCTCTGGTTGGGGACTGGGAGGGGCCAACGTCCTGACTTTC.

This chain uses TRBV7-2 with TRBJ2-7; 8 positions agree with TRBD2. Germline loops: CDR1 SGHTA, CDR2 FQGNSA. The CDR3 covers 15 residues. V lost 6 bases and J lost 2; bases outside the gene matches: 9. The CDR3 is CASSPAAGGAYEQYF. The CDR3 region has the DNA TGTGCCAGCAGTCCCGCGGCGGGGGGAGCCTACGAGCAGTACTTC.

The rearrangement joins TRBV4-1 to TRBJ2-7; 11 bases are a match to TRBD2. The V and J ends lost 4 bases and 2 bases, in that order; junction bases with no gene match: 10. The CDR3 is made up of 17 amino acids. CDR1 is MGHRA, CDR2 YSYEKL, per germline. The CDR3 sequence is CASSLSSTSGITYEQYF. Written as DNA, the CDR3 is TGCGCCAGCAGCCTATCGTCGACTAGCGGGATCACCTACGAGCAGTACTTC.

The V call is TRBV5-1, the J call TRBJ1-5, with TRBD1 matching 8 bases. J lost 5 bases, V lost 4 bases, and 2 bases had no gene match. This CDR3 contains 13 residues. In germline, CDR1 is SGHRS, CDR2 YFSETQ. The CDR3 bases are TGCGCCAGCAGCCCACAGGGGGATCAGCCCCAGCATTTT. Its protein product is CASSPQGDQPQHF.

This clone was found once. The chain carries TRBV29-1 and TRBJ1-2; a possible D gene is TRBD1 (6 bases). The CDR3 is made up of 12 amino acids. Germline assignment: CDR1 SQVTM and CDR2 ANQGSEA. V dropped 5 bases and J dropped 4 bases, with 11 bases sitting between them. The DNA for the CDR3 is TGCAGCGTTCGTGGACAGTTCTATGGCTACACCTTC. Residues: CSVRGQFYGYTF.

The rearrangement joins TRBV19 to TRBJ2-7; D is unclear. CDR1 LNHDA and CDR2 SQIVND come from the germline V gene (reference sequence). This CDR3 contains 15 residues. V was clipped by 5 bases and J by 2 bases, with 16 bases between them. The CDR3 nucleotides are TGTGCCAGTAGTTTTGGCGTAAGGATCCCCTACGAGCAGTACTTC. This sequence encodes CASSFGVRIPYEQYF.

The V gene is TRBV30, the J gene TRBJ2-5; D is perhaps TRBD1 (6 bases). Trimming left V 2 bases short and J 4 bases short, with 11 bases between. The CDR3 totals 13 residues. Germline assignment: CDR1 GTSNPN and CDR2 SVGIG (reference sequence). The CDR3 bases are TGTGCCTGGAGTACAGGGATTGCAGAGACCCAGTACTTC. This codes for CAWSTGIAETQYF.

The chain uses TRBV9 and TRBJ2-2; 8 bases are a match to TRBD2. J lost 5 bases, V lost 3 bases, and 9 bases had no gene match. The CDR3 runs 16 residues. CDR1 and CDR2 (germline): SGDLS, YYNGEE. The CDR3 nucleotides are TGTGCCAGCAGCGATACTAGCGGAGAGAGGACCGGGGAGCTGTTTTTT. It codes for CASSDTSGERTGELFF.

The chain is built from TRBV5-1 and TRBJ2-4; the D gene is possibly TRBD1 (5 bases). CDR3 length: 14 amino acids. The V gene lost 0 bases and the J gene lost 8 bases, with 12 bases spanning the gap. The V gene's germline CDR1 is SGHRS and CDR2 YFSETQ. The CDR3 protein is CASSLGQSGHIQYF. In DNA form, the CDR3 reads TGCGCCAGCAGCTTGGGACAGTCAGGCCACATTCAGTACTTC.